This TCR beta chain is from a study of tumor-infiltrating lymphocytes in primary liver carcinoma. This clonotype was picked up many times. Its antigen remains unknown. The study co-extracted DNA and RNA from 20-30 mg of unsorted bulk tissue. Treatment of the patients' primary liver carcinoma consisted of surgical resection. The study enrolled treatment-naive patients with chronic HBV infection. Findings of the study overall: Compared with blood, tumor repertoires held significantly more in their top 250 clones. Detection in all five tumor regions applied to only about 8-25% of top clones.

The authors made TCR beta cDNA from approximately 500 ng total RNA with a constant-region primer. Investigators got TCR beta libraries out of three nested multiplex PCR rounds, done with slightly modified ARM-PCR. Forward primers for TRBV1-TRBV30 and a C-beta reverse primer served the first two PCR rounds, at about 11 cycles each. TCRdb itself ran the multiplex PCR reads through MiXCR, one entry per CDR3 protein. This table holds roughly 190,000 distinct CDR3 sequences, around 81% found once. CDR1 and CDR2 (germline): MNHNS, SASEGT. V was clipped by 7 bases and J by 4 bases, with 12 bases between them. This CDR3 is built from 13 residues.

The sequencing sample was made of tumor tissue from primary liver carcinoma. The chain has TRBV6-1 and TRBJ2-3, with D perhaps TRBD2 (5 bases). The sequence was obtained from a middle-aged man with primary liver carcinoma and hepatitis B virus infection. CDR3 in amino acids: CASTNLGADTQYF. The DNA of the CDR3 is TGTGCCAGCACCAACCTCGGGGCAGATACGCAGTATTTT.